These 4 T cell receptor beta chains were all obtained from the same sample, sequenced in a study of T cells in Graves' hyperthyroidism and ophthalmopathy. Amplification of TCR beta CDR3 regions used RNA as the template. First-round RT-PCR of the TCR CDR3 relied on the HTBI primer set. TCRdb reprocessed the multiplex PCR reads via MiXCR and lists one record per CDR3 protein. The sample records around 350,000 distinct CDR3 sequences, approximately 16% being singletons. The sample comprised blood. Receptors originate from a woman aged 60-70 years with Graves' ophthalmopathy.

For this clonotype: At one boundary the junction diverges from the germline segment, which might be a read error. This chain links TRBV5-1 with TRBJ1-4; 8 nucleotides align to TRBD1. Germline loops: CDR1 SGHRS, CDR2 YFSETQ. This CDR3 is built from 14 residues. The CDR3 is CASSGQGANEELFF. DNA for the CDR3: TGCGCCAGCAGCGGACAGGGAGCTAATGAAGAACTGTTTTTT.

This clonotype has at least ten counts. The CDR3 bases are TGCAGTGCTGTCGACTGGGGGTCGAGGTACGAGCAGTACTTC. Its translation: CSAVDWGSRYEQYF. This rearrangement joins TRBV20-1 to TRBJ2-7; D possibly uses TRBD1 or TRBD2 (5 bases each). V was clipped by 5 bases and J by 4 bases, with 18 bases between them. The CDR3 runs 14 residues. Germline V gives CDR1 DFQATT, CDR2 SNEGSKA (reference sequence).

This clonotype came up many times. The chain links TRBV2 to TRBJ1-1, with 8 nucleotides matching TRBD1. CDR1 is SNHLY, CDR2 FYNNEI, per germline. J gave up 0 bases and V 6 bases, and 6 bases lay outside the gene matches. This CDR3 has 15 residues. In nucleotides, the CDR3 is TGTGCCAGCAGGCTCAGGGGGCTCTTGAACACTGAAGCTTTCTTT. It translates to CASRLRGLLNTEAFF.

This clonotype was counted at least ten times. The CDR3 coding sequence is TGCAGTGCGGAGACTACAGGGTTCTCCTACGAGCAGTACTTC. Protein product: CSAETTGFSYEQYF. The genes are TRBV20-1 and TRBJ2-7; D is perhaps TRBD1 (6 bases). The CDR3 has 14 amino acids. V was pared by 6 bases and J by 0 bases, with 15 bases between. Germline-derived CDR1 and CDR2 are DFQATT and SNEGSKA (reference sequence).